The 14 T cell receptor beta chains reported below all come from one sample, sequenced in a study of T-cell memory formation after mild COVID-19 (dated by TCRdb to about 2021). The method behind the library was 5' RACE. Sequenced using an Illumina NovaSeq 6000. TCRdb reprocessing: public reads trimmed at Q25 with fastp, clones called with MiXCR, in-frame beta chains kept. All rows with the same CDR3 protein become a single entry with the most common DNA and genes. Present in this sample are hundreds of thousands of distinct CDR3 sequences, roughly 13% of which were seen just once. The ten largest account for approximately 22% of the sample. The source material was PBMCs or a T cell subset sorted from them (not recorded which). The receptors derive from a man aged 18 to 35 who had mild COVID-19 (a few samples of this study predate the infection). The sample titles of this study are shuffled in the database, so cell type and time point are left out; the donor was told from shared clones.

The chain links TRBV2 to TRBJ2-5; D may be TRBD2 (6 bases). The germline V gene encodes CDR1 SNHLY and CDR2 FYNNEI. The CDR3 covers 15 residues. The ends were cut back, 3 bases at V and 5 bases at J, with 16 bases in the middle. This chain's CDR3 is CASSEEGPGEETQYF. The DNA of the CDR3 is TGTGCCAGCAGTGAGGAGGGGCCCGGGGAGGAGACCCAGTACTTC.

This clonotype was recorded once. The chain uses TRBV2 and TRBJ2-7; TRBD1 is a possible D gene (6 bases). This CDR3 spans 13 amino acids. CDR1 and CDR2 from the germline V gene are SNHLY and FYNNEI. The V and J ends lost 3 bases and 2 bases respectively, with 8 bases between them. This chain's CDR3 is CASSEGDTYEQYV. The DNA for the CDR3 is TGTGCCAGCAGTGAGGGGGACACCTACGAGCAGTACGTC.

V and J are TRBV2 and TRBJ2-3; D is perhaps TRBD2 (5 bases). Germline V gene sequence: CDR1 SNHLY, CDR2 FYNNEI. Trimming removed 7 bases from V and 0 bases from J, with 17 bases in between. This CDR3 region has 16 residues. The CDR3 DNA is TGTGCCAGCACTGACTACAGCGGCACTAGCACAGATACGCAGTATTTT. Translated, it gives CASTDYSGTSTDTQYF.

This sequence joins TRBV5-1 and TRBJ2-2; 12 bases are shared with TRBD1. V was clipped by 4 bases and J by 2 bases; unmatched bases: 3. Germline CDR1 reads SGHRS; CDR2 reads YFSETQ. This CDR3 has 16 amino acids. CDR3 in DNA: TGCGCCAGCAGCCCAGGGACAGGGGGCAACACCGGGGAGCTGTTTTTT. This translates into CASSPGTGGNTGELFF.

This clonotype was seen only a few times. The V gene is TRBV18, the J gene TRBJ2-1, with a weak D call TRBD2 (5 bases). The length of the CDR3 is 16 residues. CDR1 is KGHSH, CDR2 LQKENI, per germline. With 0 bases removed from V and 7 bases from J, the gap between germline ends came to 16 bases. CDR3 nucleotide sequence: TGTGCCAGCTCACCACCGGGTGGCGGGCGAGGGAATGAGCAGTTCTTC. Translation: CASSPPGGGRGNEQFF.

This clonotype was seen a few times. The rearrangement links TRBV7-2 to TRBJ2-3; 12 bases are a match to TRBD2. Germline-derived CDR1 and CDR2 are SGHTA and FQGNSA. The CDR3 has 17 residues. The trim removed 0 bases at V and 2 bases at J, leaving 3 bases unmatched. CDR3 loop: CASSLATSGGFTDTQYF. The CDR3 nucleotides are TGTGCCAGCAGCTTAGCCACTAGCGGGGGGTTCACAGATACGCAGTATTTT.

In its sample, this clonotype was seen a few times. The chain uses TRBV25-1 and TRBJ2-7; D call uncertain. The CDR3 covers 10 residues. CDR1 is MGHDK and CDR2 is SYGVNS in the germline V gene. V gave up 0 bases and J gave up 6 bases, with 0 bases separating them. CDR3 amino acids: CASSEYEQYF. The CDR3, as DNA: TGTGCCAGCAGTGAATACGAGCAGTACTTC.

This chain links TRBV27 with TRBJ2-1; D remains unclear. The germline CDR1 and CDR2 sequences are MNHEY and SMNVEV (reference sequence). Trimming removed 5 bases from V and 6 bases from J, with 17 bases in between. This CDR3 spans 15 amino acids. The CDR3 DNA sequence: TGTGCCAGCAGTCCACCCCGGGCCGGTGTCAATGAGCAGTTCTTC. Its translation is CASSPPRAGVNEQFF.

The rearrangement links TRBV5-4 to TRBJ2-2; D possibly uses TRBD1 or TRBD2 (5 bases each). Germline-derived CDR1 and CDR2 are SGHNT and YYREEE (reference sequence). Deletions cut 0 bases from V and 2 bases from J, with 11 bases between. This CDR3 has 16 amino acids. The CDR3: CASSLAGAANTGELFF. CDR3 DNA sequence: TGTGCCAGCAGCTTGGCCGGGGCGGCAAACACCGGGGAGCTGTTTTTT.

This clonotype was recorded a few times. The V call is TRBV9, the J call TRBJ2-3; 8 nucleotides match TRBD2. Germline V gene lookup returns CDR1 SGDLS and CDR2 YYNGEE. The V gene end was trimmed by 4 bases and the J gene end by 3 bases; junction bases not matched to a gene: 16. The CDR3 has 18 residues. The CDR3 loop reads CASSLIASGGGTTDTQYF. CDR3 DNA sequence: TGTGCCAGCAGCCTCATCGCGAGCGGCGGGGGGACGACAGATACGCAGTATTTT.

In its sample, this clonotype was seen a few times. This rearrangement joins TRBV7-2 to TRBJ1-2; 7 nucleotides agree with TRBD1. The germline V gene has CDR1 SGHTA and CDR2 FQGNSA. The CDR3 is 14 residues long. Unmatched junction bases numbered 8, after V lost 5 bases and J lost 5 bases. The CDR3, as DNA: TGTGCCAGCAGCCCCCGACAGGGAACTTATGGCTACACCTTC. Translation: CASSPRQGTYGYTF.

The V gene is TRBV4-2, the J gene TRBJ2-4; 9 bases align to TRBD1. This CDR3 has 17 amino acids. V was clipped by 4 bases and J by 0 bases; unmatched bases: 7. Germline assignment: CDR1 LGHNA and CDR2 YNFKEQ. This chain's CDR3 is CASSLRRDRAAKNIQYF. The CDR3 bases are TGTGCCAGCAGCCTCCGTCGGGACAGGGCAGCCAAAAACATTCAGTACTTC.

At least ten counts were recorded for this clonotype. This chain uses TRBV3-1 with TRBJ2-3; 7 bases map to TRBD2. The germline V gene encodes CDR1 LGHDT and CDR2 YNNKEL (reference sequence). With 1 base clipped from V and 1 base from J, the junction kept 8 bases outside the gene matches. The CDR3 contains 17 residues. The CDR3 sequence is CASSQVASGERTDTQYF. In DNA form, the CDR3 reads TGTGCCAGCAGCCAAGTTGCCAGCGGGGAGCGCACAGATACGCAGTATTTT.

The rearrangement uses TRBV5-5 and TRBJ2-7; D is ambiguous. Germline V gene data show CDR1 as SGHKS and CDR2 as YYEKEE (reference sequence). The CDR3 is 15 residues long. Trimming removed 0 bases at V and 4 bases at J, with 14 bases between. Here the CDR3 reads CASSLAYQDGYEQYF. The CDR3 nucleotides read TGTGCCAGCAGCTTGGCGTACCAGGACGGGTACGAGCAGTACTTC.